These T cell receptor beta chains were read from a single sample in a study of long-term antiretroviral therapy in people with HIV. Clones were sequenced by immunoSEQ multiplex PCR, and TCRdb holds only the in-frame ones, with some missing. The table shows about 22,000 clones, with around four fifths occurring only once. Material: unsorted PBMCs, obtained about 4 years after starting antiretroviral therapy. These receptors all come from a man aged 18 to 35 with HIV. Both conserved end residues are part of each CDR3. Each record gives: CDR3 protein, CDR3 DNA, clone size, V gene, D gene, J gene. The D gene is left open where the match is weak. The size of a clone is reported for some rows only, either as once, few or many, or as a class for expanded clones.

CDR3aa: CASSLARGPNYGYTF
CDR3nt: TGTGCCAGCAGCTTGGCGAGAGGTCCTAACTATGGCTACACCTTC
abundance: few
v_gene: TRBV5-6
d_gene: .
j_gene: TRBJ1-2

CDR3aa: CASSLATGDNEKLFF
CDR3nt: TGTGCCAGCAGCTTAGCAACAGGGGATAATGAAAAACTGTTTTTT
abundance: .
v_gene: TRBV7-8
d_gene: TRBD1
j_gene: TRBJ1-4

CDR3aa: CASSYVGGSYGYTF
CDR3nt: TGTGCCAGCAGTTACGTTGGGGGCAGCTATGGCTACACCTTC
abundance: .
v_gene: TRBV6-5
d_gene: .
j_gene: TRBJ1-2

CDR3aa: CASSEQQGGDWCYTF
CDR3nt: TGTGCCAGCAGTGAACAACAGGGGGGGGACTGGTGCTACACCTTC
abundance: .
v_gene: TRBV2
d_gene: TRBD1
j_gene: TRBJ1-2

CDR3aa: CASSLSPSETQYF
CDR3nt: TGTGCCAGCAGCTTAAGCCCCTCGGAGACCCAGTACTTC
abundance: .
v_gene: TRBV7-3
d_gene: .
j_gene: TRBJ2-5

CDR3aa: CASSLASFGNTIYF
CDR3nt: TGTGCCAGCAGCTTAGCCTCTTTCGGAAACACCATATATTTT
abundance: few
v_gene: TRBV7-9
d_gene: .
j_gene: TRBJ1-3

CDR3aa: CASSGQGRSSYNSPLHF
CDR3nt: TGTGCCAGCAGTGGGCAGGGGCGGAGCTCCTATAATTCACCCCTCCACTTT
abundance: once
v_gene: TRBV28
d_gene: .
j_gene: TRBJ1-6

CDR3aa: CASRAGEPQHF
CDR3nt: TGTGCCAGCAGGGCCGGGGAGCCCCAGCATTTT
abundance: .
v_gene: TRBV21-1
d_gene: .
j_gene: TRBJ1-5

CDR3aa: CSASSNTEAFF
CDR3nt: TGCAGTGCTTCTAGTAACACTGAAGCTTTCTTT
abundance: .
v_gene: TRBV20-1
d_gene: .
j_gene: TRBJ1-1

CDR3aa: CASSFTGMGYGYTF
CDR3nt: TGTGCCAGCAGCTTCACAGGGATGGGCTATGGCTACACCTTC
abundance: .
v_gene: TRBV7-8
d_gene: .
j_gene: TRBJ1-2

CDR3aa: CASSGSGGTEAFF
CDR3nt: TGTGCCAGCAGTGGATCCGGAGGCACTGAAGCTTTCTTT
abundance: .
v_gene: TRBV6-5
d_gene: .
j_gene: TRBJ1-1

CDR3aa: CASSRDNGELFF
CDR3nt: TGTGCCAGCAGCCGAGATAACGGGGAGCTGTTTTTT
abundance: .
v_gene: TRBV2
d_gene: .
j_gene: TRBJ2-2